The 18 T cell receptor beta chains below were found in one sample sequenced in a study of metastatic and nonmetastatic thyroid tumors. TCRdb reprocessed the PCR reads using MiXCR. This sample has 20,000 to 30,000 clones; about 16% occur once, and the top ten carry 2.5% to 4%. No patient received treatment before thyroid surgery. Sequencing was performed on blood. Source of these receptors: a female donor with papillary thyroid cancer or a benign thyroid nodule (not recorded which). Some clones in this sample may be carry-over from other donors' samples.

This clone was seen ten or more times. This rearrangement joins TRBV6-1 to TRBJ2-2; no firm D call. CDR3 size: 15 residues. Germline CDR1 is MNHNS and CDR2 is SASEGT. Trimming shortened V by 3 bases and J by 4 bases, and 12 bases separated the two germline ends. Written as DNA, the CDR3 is TGTGCCAGCAGTGATATCCAAGGTGGCACCGGGGAGCTGTTTTTT. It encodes CASSDIQGGTGELFF.

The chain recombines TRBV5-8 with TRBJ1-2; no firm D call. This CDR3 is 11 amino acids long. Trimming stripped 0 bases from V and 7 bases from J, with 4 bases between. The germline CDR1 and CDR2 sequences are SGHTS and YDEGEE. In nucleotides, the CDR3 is TGTGCCAGCAGCTTGGTATTTGGCTACACCTTC. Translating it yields CASSLVFGYTF.

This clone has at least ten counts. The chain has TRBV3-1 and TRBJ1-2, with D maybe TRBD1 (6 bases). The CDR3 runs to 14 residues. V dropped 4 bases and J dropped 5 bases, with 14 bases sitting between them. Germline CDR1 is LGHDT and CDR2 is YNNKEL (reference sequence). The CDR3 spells CASSLTTGEYGYTF. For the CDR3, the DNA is TGTGCCAGCAGCCTCACGACAGGTGAATATGGCTACACCTTC.

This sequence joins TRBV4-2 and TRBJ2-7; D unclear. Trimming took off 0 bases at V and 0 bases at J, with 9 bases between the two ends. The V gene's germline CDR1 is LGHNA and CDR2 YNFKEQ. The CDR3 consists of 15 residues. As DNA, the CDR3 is TGTGCCAGCAGCCAAGAAGCCACACGCTCCTACGAGCAGTACTTC. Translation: CASSQEATRSYEQYF.

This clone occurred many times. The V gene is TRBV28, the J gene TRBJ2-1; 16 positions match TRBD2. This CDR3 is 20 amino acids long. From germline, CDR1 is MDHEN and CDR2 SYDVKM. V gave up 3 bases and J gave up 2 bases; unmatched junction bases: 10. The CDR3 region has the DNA TGTGCCAGCAGTTTCGAGGTTACGGGACTAGCGGGAGGGACCTACAATGAGCAGTTCTTC. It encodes CASSFEVTGLAGGTYNEQFF. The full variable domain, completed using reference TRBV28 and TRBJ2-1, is DVKVTQSSRYLVKRTGEKVFLECVQDMDHENMFWYRQDPGLGLRLIYFSYDVKMKEKGDIPEGYSVSREKKERFSLILESASTNQTSMYLCASSFEVTGLAGGTYNEQFFGPGTRLTVL.

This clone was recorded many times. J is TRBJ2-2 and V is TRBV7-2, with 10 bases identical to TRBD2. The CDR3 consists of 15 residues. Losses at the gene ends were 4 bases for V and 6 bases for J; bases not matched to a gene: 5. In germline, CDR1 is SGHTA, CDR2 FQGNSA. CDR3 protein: CASSSSGRAAGELFF. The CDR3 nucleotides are TGTGCCAGCAGCTCGAGCGGGAGGGCGGCCGGGGAGCTGTTTTTT.

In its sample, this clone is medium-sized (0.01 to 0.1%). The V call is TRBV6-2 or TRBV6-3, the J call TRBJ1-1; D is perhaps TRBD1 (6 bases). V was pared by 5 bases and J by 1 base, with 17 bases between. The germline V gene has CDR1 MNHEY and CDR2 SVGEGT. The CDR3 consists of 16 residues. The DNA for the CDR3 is TGTGCCAGCAGTCTTTTTAGGGGGGCTGGGAACACTGAAGCTTTCTTT. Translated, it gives CASSLFRGAGNTEAFF.

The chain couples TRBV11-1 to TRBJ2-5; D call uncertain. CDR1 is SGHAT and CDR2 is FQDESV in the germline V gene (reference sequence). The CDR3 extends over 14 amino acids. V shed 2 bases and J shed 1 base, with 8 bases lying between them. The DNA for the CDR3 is TGTGCCAGCAGCTTATATGGAATCCAAGAGACCCAGTACTTC. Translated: CASSLYGIQETQYF.

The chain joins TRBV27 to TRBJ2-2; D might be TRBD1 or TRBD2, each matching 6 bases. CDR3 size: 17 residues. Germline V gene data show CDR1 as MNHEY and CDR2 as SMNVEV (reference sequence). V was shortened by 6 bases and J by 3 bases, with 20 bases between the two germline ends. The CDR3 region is CASRRRTMTGDTGELFF. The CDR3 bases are TGTGCCAGCAGACGGAGGACTATGACAGGAGACACCGGGGAGCTGTTTTTT.

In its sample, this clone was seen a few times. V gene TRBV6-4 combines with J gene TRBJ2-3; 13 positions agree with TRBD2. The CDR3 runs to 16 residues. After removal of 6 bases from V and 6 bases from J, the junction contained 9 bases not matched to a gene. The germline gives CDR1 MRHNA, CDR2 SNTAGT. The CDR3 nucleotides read TGTGCCAGCAGCGACGGGACTAGCGGGGATCTGGATACGCAGTATTTT. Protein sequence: CASSDGTSGDLDTQYF.

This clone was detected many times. CDR3 sequence (DNA): TGTGCCAGCAGCTTGGCTGGGGACAACGGGGAGCTGTTTTTT. It encodes CASSLAGDNGELFF. The V and J genes are TRBV5-6 and TRBJ2-2, with D tentatively TRBD1 (6 bases). Germline lookup yields CDR1 SGHDT and CDR2 YYEEEE. The CDR3 runs to 14 residues. Deletions cut 0 bases from V and 7 bases from J, with 10 bases between.

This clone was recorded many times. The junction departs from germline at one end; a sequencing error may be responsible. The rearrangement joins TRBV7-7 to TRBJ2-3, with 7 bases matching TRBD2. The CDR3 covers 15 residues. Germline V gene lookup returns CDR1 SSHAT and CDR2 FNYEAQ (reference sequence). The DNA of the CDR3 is TGTGCTAGCAGCGTTACTAGCGCTAGCACAGATACGCAGTATTTT. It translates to CASSVTSASTDTQYF.

CDR3 sequence (DNA): TGTGCCAGCGTCCAAGGGGTAGCGGGAGTTACTGAGCAGTTCTTC. Translation gives CASVQGVAGVTEQFF. J is TRBJ2-1 and V is TRBV6-1, with 9 bases aligning to TRBD2. V was clipped by 8 bases and J by 9 bases; unmatched bases: 14. CDR1 is MNHNS, CDR2 SASEGT, per germline. This CDR3 comprises 15 residues.

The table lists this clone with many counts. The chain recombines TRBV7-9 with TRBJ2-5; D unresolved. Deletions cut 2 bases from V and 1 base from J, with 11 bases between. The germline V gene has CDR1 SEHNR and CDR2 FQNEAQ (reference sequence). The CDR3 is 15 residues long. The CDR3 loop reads CASSLPEPLQETQYF. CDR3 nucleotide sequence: TGTGCCAGCAGCTTACCTGAACCGCTCCAAGAGACCCAGTACTTC. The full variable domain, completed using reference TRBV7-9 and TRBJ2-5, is DTGVSQNPRHKITKRGQNVTFRCDPISEHNRLYWYRQTLGQGPEFLTYFQNEAQLEKSRLLSDRFSAERPKGSFSTLEIQRTEQGDSAMYLCASSLPEPLQETQYFGPGTRLLVL.

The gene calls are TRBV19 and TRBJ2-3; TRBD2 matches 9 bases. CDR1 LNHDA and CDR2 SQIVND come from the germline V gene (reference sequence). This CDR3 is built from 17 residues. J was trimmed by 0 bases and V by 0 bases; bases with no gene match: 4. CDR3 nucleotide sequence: TGTGCCAGTAGTATAGATGGCGGGAGGGCCAGCACAGATACGCAGTATTTT. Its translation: CASSIDGGRASTDTQYF.

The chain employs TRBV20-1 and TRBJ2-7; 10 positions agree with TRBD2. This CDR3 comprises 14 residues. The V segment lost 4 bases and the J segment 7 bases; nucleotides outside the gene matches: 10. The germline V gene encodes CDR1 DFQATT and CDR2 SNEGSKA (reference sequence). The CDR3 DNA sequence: TGCAGTGCTACTATTAGCGGGAGGCCGGAGGAGCAGTACTTC. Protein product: CSATISGRPEEQYF.

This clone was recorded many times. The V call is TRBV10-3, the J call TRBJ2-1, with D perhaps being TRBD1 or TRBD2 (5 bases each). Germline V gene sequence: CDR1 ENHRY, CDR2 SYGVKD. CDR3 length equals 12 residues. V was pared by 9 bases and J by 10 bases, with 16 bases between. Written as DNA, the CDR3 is TGTGCCATAGGGGCCGGGGTATTAGAGCAGTTCTTC. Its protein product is CAIGAGVLEQFF.

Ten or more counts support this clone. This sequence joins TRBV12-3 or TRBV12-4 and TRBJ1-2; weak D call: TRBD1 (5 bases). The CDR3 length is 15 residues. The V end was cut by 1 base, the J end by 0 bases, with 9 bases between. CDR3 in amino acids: CASSLGGGSNYGYTF. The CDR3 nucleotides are TGTGCCAGCAGTTTAGGCGGGGGGTCTAACTATGGCTACACCTTC.